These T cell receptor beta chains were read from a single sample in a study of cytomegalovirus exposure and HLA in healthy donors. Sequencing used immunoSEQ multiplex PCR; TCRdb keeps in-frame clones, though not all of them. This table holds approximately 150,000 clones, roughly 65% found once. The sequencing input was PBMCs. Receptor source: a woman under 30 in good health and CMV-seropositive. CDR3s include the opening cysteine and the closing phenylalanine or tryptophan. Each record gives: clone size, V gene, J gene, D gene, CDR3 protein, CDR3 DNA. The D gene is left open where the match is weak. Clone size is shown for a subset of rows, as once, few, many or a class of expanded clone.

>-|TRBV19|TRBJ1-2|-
CASSIGREDGYTF
TGTGCCAGTAGTATCGGTCGGGAGGATGGCTACACCTTC
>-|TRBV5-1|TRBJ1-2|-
CASGTGSNYGYTF
TGCGCCAGTGGCACAGGGTCGAACTATGGCTACACCTTC
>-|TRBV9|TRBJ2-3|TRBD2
CASSVTSGRVADTQYF
TGTGCCAGCAGCGTGACTAGCGGGAGGGTCGCAGATACGCAGTATTTT
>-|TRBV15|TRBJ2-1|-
CATSRGKEGGNEQFF
TGTGCCACCAGCAGAGGGAAAGAAGGGGGCAATGAGCAGTTCTTC
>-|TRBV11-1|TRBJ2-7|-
CASSFGTPTYEQYF
TGTGCCAGCAGCTTTGGGACACCGACCTACGAGCAGTACTTC
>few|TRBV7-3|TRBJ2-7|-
CASSLTFSYEQYF
TGTGCCAGCAGCTTAACCTTCTCTTACGAGCAGTACTTC
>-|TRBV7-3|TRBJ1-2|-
CASSPQGPGGYTF
TGTGCCAGCAGCCCTCAAGGGCCGGGAGGCTACACCTTC
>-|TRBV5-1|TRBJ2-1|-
CASSLGPNEQFF
TGCGCCAGCAGCTTGGGGCCCAATGAGCAGTTCTTC
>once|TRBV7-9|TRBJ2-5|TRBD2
CASSPGTREGGETQYF
TGTGCCAGCAGCCCCGGGACTAGGGAGGGCGGGGAGACCCAGTACTTC
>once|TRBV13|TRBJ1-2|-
CASSPPNYRNGYTF
TGTGCCAGCAGCCCGCCCAACTACAGGAATGGCTACACCTTC
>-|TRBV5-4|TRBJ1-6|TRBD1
CASSFVTGISPLHF
TGTGCCAGCAGCTTCGTGACAGGGATTTCACCCCTCCACTTT
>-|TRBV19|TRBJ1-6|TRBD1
CASSAGGAVNSPLHF
TGTGCCAGTAGTGCAGGGGGCGCGGTGAATTCACCCCTCCACTTT
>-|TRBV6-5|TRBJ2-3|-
CASSNRVIGTDTQYF
TGTGCCAGCAGTAACAGGGTAATCGGCACAGATACGCAGTATTTT
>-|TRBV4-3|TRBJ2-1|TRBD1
CASSQDPTGGFVNEQFF
TGCGCCAGCAGCCAAGACCCGACAGGGGGCTTTGTAAATGAGCAGTTCTTC
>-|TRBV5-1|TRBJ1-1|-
CASSSKIQGRTEAFF
TGCGCCAGCAGCTCAAAGATACAGGGAAGGACTGAAGCTTTCTTT
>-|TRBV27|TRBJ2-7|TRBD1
CASRPGTDPSYEQYF
TGTGCCAGCAGACCCGGGACAGATCCTTCCTACGAGCAGTACTTC
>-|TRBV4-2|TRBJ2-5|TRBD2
CASSPIRAGGRETQYF
TGTGCCAGCAGCCCGATTCGAGCGGGGGGACGGGAGACCCAGTACTTC
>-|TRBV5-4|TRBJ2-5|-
CASSVLGDRQETQYF
TGTGCCAGCAGCGTCTTAGGGGATCGGCAAGAGACCCAGTACTTC
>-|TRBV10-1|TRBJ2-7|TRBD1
CASSEGTGARYEQYF
TGCGCCAGCAGTGAGGGAACAGGGGCGCGCTACGAGCAGTACTTC
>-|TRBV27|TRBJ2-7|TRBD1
CASSAGTAGTRQYF
TGTGCCAGCAGCGCCGGGACAGCTGGTACAAGGCAGTACTTC
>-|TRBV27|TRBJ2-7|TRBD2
CASRARGRREVYEQYF
TGTGCCAGCAGAGCTCGGGGGAGGCGGGAGGTCTACGAGCAGTACTTC